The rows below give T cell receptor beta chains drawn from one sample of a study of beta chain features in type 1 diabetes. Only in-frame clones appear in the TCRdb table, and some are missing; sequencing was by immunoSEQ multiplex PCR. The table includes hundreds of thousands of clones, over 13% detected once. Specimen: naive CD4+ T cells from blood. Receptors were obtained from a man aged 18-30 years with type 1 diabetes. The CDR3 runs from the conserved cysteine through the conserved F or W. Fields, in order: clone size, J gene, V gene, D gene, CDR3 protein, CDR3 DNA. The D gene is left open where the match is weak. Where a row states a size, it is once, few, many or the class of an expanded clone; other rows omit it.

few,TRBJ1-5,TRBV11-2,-,CASSLEGAGQPQHF,TGTGCCAGCAGCTTAGAGGGGGCCGGTCAGCCCCAGCATTTT
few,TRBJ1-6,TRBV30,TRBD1,CAWSQTGVLSPLHF,TGTGCCTGGAGTCAAACAGGGGTGCTTTCACCCCTCCACTTT
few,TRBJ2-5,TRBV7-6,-,CASSFYRETQYF,TGTGCCAGCAGCTTCTACCGAGAGACCCAGTACTTC
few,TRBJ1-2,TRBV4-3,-,CASSQDGFPNYGYTF,TGCGCCAGCAGCCAAGACGGGTTTCCTAACTATGGCTACACCTTC
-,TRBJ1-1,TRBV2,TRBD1,CASSGQGVGTEAFF,TGTGCCAGCAGTGGACAGGGGGTTGGCACTGAAGCTTTCTTT
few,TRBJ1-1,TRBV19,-,CASSAQDSLRTEAFF,TGTGCCAGTAGTGCCCAGGACAGCCTGCGCACTGAAGCTTTCTTT
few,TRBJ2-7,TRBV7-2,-,CASSLARGSEQYF,TGTGCCAGCAGCTTAGCGCGGGGTTCCGAGCAGTACTTC
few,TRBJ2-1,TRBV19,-,CASSIDKGENSNEQFF,TGTGCCAGTAGTATAGATAAAGGGGAGAATAGCAATGAGCAGTTCTTC
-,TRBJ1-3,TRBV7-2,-,CASSLSGNTIYF,TGTGCCAGCAGCCTCTCTGGAAACACCATATATTTT
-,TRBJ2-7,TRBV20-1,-,CSARGGSTVSF,TGCAGTGCTAGAGGGGGCAGCACAGTATCCTTC
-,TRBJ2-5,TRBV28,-,CASSALSETQYF,TGTGCCAGCAGTGCTTTGTCAGAGACCCAGTACTTC
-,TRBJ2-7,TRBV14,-,CASSQRGEQYF,TGTGCCAGCAGCCAAAGAGGCGAGCAGTACTTC
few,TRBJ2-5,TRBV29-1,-,CSVTAIRGVQYF,TGCAGCGTTACGGCGATCAGGGGGGTCCAGTACTTC
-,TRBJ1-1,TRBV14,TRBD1,CASSQDRTGRTEAFF,TGTGCCAGCAGCCAAGACCGGACAGGGAGAACTGAAGCTTTCTTT
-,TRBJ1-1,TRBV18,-,CASSPPVNTEAFF,TGTGCCAGCTCACCCCCAGTGAACACTGAAGCTTTCTTT
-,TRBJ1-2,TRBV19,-,CASSIPGNGYTF,TGTGCCAGTAGTATACCGGGCAATGGCTACACCTTC
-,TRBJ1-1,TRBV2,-,CASSVEAGNTEAFF,TGTGCCAGCAGTGTCGAAGCAGGCAACACTGAAGCTTTCTTT
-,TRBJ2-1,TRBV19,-,CASREQALYNEQFF,TGTGCCAGTAGGGAGCAGGCCCTTTACAATGAGCAGTTCTTC
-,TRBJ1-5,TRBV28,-,CASSGPNTAGRQPQHF,TGTGCCAGCAGTGGACCCAACACAGCAGGGCGGCAGCCCCAGCATTTT
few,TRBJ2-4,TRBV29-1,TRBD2,CSVDGAGAANIQYF,TGCAGCGTTGATGGGGCGGGAGCTGCGAACATTCAGTACTTC
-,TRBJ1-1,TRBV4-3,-,CASGRAGMNTEAFF,TGCGCCAGCGGTCGGGCAGGTATGAACACTGAAGCTTTCTTT
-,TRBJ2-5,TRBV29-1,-,CSVEKSRGETQYF,TGCAGCGTTGAGAAAAGCAGAGGAGAGACCCAGTACTTC
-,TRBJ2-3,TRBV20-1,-,CSAQGTLAQYF,TGCAGTGCGCAAGGGACCTTAGCGCAGTATTTT
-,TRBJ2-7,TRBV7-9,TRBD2,CASSSGGDYEQYF,TGTGCCAGCAGCTCGGGAGGGGACTACGAGCAGTACTTC
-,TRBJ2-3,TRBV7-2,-,CASSQSGVADTQYF,TGTGCCAGCAGCCAGTCAGGGGTGGCGGATACGCAGTATTTT
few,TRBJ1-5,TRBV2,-,CASSPNSNQPQHF,TGTGCCAGCAGTCCCAATAGCAATCAGCCCCAGCATTTT
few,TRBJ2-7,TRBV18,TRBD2,CASSRTSGASGEQYF,TGTGCCAGCTCACGTACTAGCGGGGCATCAGGCGAGCAGTACTTC
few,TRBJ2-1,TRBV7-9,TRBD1,CASSLGQGAYNEQFF,TGTGCCAGCAGCTTAGGGCAGGGGGCCTACAATGAGCAGTTCTTC
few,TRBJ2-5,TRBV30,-,CAWSPGTGETQYF,TGTGCCTGGAGTCCCGGGACGGGGGAGACCCAGTACTTC
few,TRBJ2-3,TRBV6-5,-,CASGPGTDTQYF,TGTGCCAGCGGGCCAGGCACAGATACGCAGTATTTT
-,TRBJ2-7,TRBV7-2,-,CASSPDSSSYEQYF,TGTGCCAGCAGCCCCGACAGCAGCTCCTACGAGCAGTACTTC
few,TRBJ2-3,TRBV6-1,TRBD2,CASSVATGTSGRASDTQYF,TGTGCCAGCAGTGTGGCGACCGGGACTAGCGGGAGGGCCTCAGATACGCAGTATTTT
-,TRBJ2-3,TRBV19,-,CASFNTDTQYF,TGTGCCAGTTTCAACACAGATACGCAGTATTTT
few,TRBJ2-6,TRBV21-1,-,CASSQARSGANVLTF,TGTGCCAGCTCCCAAGCCAGGTCTGGGGCCAACGTCCTGACTTTC
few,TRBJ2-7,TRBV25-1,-,CASSDSTRKYEQYF,TGTGCCAGCAGTGACTCCACAAGGAAATACGAGCAGTACTTC
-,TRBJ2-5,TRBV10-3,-,CAISESQARQETQYF,TGTGCCATCAGTGAGTCTCAGGCCCGGCAAGAGACCCAGTACTTC
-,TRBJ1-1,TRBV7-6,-,CASSPAPSGTEAFF,TGTGCCAGCAGTCCCGCCCCCTCGGGCACTGAAGCTTTCTTT
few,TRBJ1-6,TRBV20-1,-,CSARSDSPLHF,TGCAGTGCTAGAAGTGATTCACCCCTCCACTTT
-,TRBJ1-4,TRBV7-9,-,CVWETNEKLFF,TGTGTTTGGGAAACTAATGAAAAACTGTTTTTT
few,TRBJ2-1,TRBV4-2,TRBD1,CASSQADRGENNEQFF,TGTGCCAGCAGCCAGGCTGACAGGGGGGAGAACAATGAGCAGTTCTTC
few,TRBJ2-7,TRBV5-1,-,CASSLVGDLDYEQYF,TGCGCCAGCAGCTTGGTTGGGGACCTTGACTACGAGCAGTACTTC
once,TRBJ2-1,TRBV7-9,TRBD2,CASRPGLAGNYEQFF,TGTGCCAGCAGACCCGGACTAGCGGGTAACTATGAGCAGTTCTTC
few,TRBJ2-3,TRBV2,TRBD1,CASSDWGQGGDTQYF,TGTGCCAGCAGTGATTGGGGACAGGGGGGAGATACGCAGTATTTT
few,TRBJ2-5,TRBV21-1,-,CATEEWRLQETQYF,TGTGCCACCGAAGAATGGAGGCTCCAAGAGACCCAGTACTTC
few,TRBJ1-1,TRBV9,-,CASSVIDGTNTEAFF,TGTGCCAGCAGCGTTATAGACGGAACGAACACTGAAGCTTTCTTT
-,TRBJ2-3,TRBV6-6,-,CASSYLLRDTQYF,TGTGCCAGCAGTTACTTACTCAGGGATACGCAGTATTTT
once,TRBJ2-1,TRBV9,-,CASSPLHGAVNNEQFF,TGTGCCAGCAGCCCCCTTCACGGGGCAGTGAACAATGAGCAGTTCTTC
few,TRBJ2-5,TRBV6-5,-,CASSYSDSKETQYF,TGTGCCAGCAGTTACTCCGACAGCAAAGAGACCCAGTACTTC
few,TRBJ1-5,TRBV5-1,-,CASTAGPGNQPQHF,TGCGCCAGCACCGCAGGGCCTGGCAATCAGCCCCAGCATTTT
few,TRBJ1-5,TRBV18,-,CASSPTGQSNQPQHF,TGTGCCAGCTCACCAACTGGGCAGAGCAATCAGCCCCAGCATTTT
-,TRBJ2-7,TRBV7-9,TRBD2,CASSSTSGRATTYEQYF,TGTGCCAGCAGCTCTACTAGCGGGAGGGCAACCACCTACGAGCAGTACTTC